This T cell receptor (beta chain) was found in a study of shared clonotypes between healthy human individuals. Across the whole study: Donors consisted of two women and a few men between 18 and 49. Whole-study results and caveats: Naive subsets typically showed greater estimated richness than memory subsets. The study found about 5% of naive CD4 clonotypes shared across a few donors. Against clonotypes common to all four donors, non-shared ones had lower generation probabilities.

CD45RO-negative cells were positively selected for CCR7, leaving out terminally differentiated effector memory CD45RA+ cells. The germline V gene has CDR1 SGHNT and CDR2 YYREEE (reference sequence). There are 14 residues in the CDR3. Trimming shortened V by 6 bases and J by 3 bases, and 16 bases separated the two germline ends. Sequencing was performed with immunoSEQ multiplex PCR; in TCRdb, only in-frame clones are kept and a portion is missing. The sample records about 2 million clones, about 95% being singletons. Regarding this clone: Its antigen is unidentified.

V gene TRBV5-4 combines with J gene TRBJ2-7, with a tentative D call TRBD1 (7 bases). Sample: naive CD8+ T cells sorted from blood. The clonotype comes from a man aged 18 to 30 in good health. The CDR3 loop reads CASTVQGGRYEQYF. The CDR3 DNA sequence: TGTGCCAGCACCGTCCAGGGGGGTCGCTACGAGCAGTACTTC.